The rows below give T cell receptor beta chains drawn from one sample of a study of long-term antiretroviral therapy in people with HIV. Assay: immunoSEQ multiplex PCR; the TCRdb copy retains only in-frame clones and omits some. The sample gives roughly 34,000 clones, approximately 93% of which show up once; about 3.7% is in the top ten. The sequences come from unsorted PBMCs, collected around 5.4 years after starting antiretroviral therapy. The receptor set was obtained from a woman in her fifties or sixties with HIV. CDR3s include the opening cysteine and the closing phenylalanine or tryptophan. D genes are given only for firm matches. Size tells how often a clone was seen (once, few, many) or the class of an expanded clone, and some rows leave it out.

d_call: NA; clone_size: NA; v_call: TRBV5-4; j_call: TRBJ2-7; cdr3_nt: TGTGCCAGCAGCTTCGACAGAAGCTCCTACGAGCAGTACTTC; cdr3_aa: CASSFDRSSYEQYF
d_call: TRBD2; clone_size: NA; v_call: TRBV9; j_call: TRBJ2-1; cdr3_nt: TGTGCCAGCAGCGTAGGCGCGGGGGGGGACGTTGAGCAGTTCTTC; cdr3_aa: CASSVGAGGDVEQFF
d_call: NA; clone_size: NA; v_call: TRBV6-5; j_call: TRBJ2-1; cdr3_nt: TGTGCCAGCAGCGAGGTATGGGGGGGGGCGTATGAGCAGTTCTTC; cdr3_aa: CASSEVWGGAYEQFF
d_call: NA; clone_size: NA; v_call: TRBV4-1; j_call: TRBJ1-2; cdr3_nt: TGCGCCAGCAGCCAAGAGGGGAGAAGGGGAGGTAATGGCTACACCTTC; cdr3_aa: CASSQEGRRGGNGYTF
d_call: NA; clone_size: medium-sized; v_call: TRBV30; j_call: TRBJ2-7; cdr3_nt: TGTGCCTGGAGCGGCGAACGGGCCGAGCAGTACTTC; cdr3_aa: CAWSGERAEQYF
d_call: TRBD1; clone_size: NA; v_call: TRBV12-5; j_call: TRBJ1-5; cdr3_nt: TGTGCTAGTGGTTTGGCAGGGACAGCTAATCAGCCCCAGCATTTT; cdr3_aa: CASGLAGTANQPQHF
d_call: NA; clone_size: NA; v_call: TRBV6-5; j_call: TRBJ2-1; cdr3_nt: TGTGCCAGCCTAGGGTCAAATGAGCAGTTCTTC; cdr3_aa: CASLGSNEQFF
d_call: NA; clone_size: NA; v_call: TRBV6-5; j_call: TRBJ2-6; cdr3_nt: TGTGCCAGCAGTTGGCAGGATGGCCTTGGGGCCAACGTCCTGACTTTC; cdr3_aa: CASSWQDGLGANVLTF
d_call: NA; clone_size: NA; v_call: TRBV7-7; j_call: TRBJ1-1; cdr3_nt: TGTGCTAGCAGCACGACCGTGAACACTGAAGCTTTCTTT; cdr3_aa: CASSTTVNTEAFF
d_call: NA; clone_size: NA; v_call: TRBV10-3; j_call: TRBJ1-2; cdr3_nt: TGTGCCATCAGTGAGTCGCAGGGGCCGGTGGGAGGCTACACCTTC; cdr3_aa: CAISESQGPVGGYTF
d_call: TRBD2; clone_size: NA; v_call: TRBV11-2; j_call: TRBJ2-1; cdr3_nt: TGTGCCAGCAGCGACCCTAGCGGGGGGGCCTCCCGGGAGCAGTTCTTC; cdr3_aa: CASSDPSGGASREQFF
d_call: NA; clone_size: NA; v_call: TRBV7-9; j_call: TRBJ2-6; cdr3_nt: TGTGCCAGCAGCTCCCAGGGGACCGGGGCCAACGTCCTGACTTTC; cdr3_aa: CASSSQGTGANVLTF
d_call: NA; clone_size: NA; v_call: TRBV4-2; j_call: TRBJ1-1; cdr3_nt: TGTGCCAGCAGCCAAACCACTGGGACGGGCACTGAAGCTTTCTTT; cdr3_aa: CASSQTTGTGTEAFF
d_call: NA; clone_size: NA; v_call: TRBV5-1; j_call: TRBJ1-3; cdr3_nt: TGCGCCAGCAGCTTCGGGACGGCGCCCTCCTTCTCTGGAAACACCATATATTTT; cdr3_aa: CASSFGTAPSFSGNTIYF
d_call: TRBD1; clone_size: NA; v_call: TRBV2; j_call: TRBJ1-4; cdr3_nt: TGTGCCAGCAGTCAGGAACAGGGGGAGGGTGAAAAACTGTTTTTT; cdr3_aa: CASSQEQGEGEKLFF
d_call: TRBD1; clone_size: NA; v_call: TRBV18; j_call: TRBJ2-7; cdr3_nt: TGTGCCAGCTCACCACCCCAGGGGGTCTACGAGCAGTACTTC; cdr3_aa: CASSPPQGVYEQYF
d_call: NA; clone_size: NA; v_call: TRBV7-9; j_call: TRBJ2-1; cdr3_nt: TGTGCCAGCAGCACTCCAGGCCACTACAATGAGCAGTTCTTC; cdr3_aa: CASSTPGHYNEQFF
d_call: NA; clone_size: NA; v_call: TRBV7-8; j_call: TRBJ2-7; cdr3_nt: TGTGCCAGCAGCGCACGAGGGCGGGGCCCTAGCTCCTACGAGCAGTACTTC; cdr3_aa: CASSARGRGPSSYEQYF
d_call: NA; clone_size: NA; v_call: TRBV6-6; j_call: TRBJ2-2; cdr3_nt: TGTGCCAGCAGCGTAACCGGGGAGCTGTTTTTT; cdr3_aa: CASSVTGELFF
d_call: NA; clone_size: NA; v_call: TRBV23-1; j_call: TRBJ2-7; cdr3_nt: TGCGCCAGCAGTCAATACAAGCTGGGAAAGGACCTCGGGGAGCAGTACTTC; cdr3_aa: CASSQYKLGKDLGEQYF
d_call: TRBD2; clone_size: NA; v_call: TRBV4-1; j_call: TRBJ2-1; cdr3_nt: TGCGCCAGCAGCCAACCGGGACTAGCGGGGATAAATGAGCAGTTCTTC; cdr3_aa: CASSQPGLAGINEQFF
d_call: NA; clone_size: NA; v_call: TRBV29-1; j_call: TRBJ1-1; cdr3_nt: TGCAGCGTTTTTTCCCGGTCGGTCCGGTCCCATACTGAAGCTTTCTTT; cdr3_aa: CSVFSRSVRSHTEAFF
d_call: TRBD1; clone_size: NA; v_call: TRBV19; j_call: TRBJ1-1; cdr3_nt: TGTGCCAGTAGTATGCCGGGACAGGGGATAGGGGGGATAAGGGGGAACACTGAAGCTTTCTTT; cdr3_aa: CASSMPGQGIGGIRGNTEAFF
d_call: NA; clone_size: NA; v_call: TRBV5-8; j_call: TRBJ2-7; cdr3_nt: TGTGCCAGCAGCTTGCGGGAGCAGTACTTC; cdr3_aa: CASSLREQYF
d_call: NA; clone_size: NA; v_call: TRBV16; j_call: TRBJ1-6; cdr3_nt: TGTGCCAGCAGCCCTACGGGGGGAGGCAATTCACCCCTCCACTTT; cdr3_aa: CASSPTGGGNSPLHF
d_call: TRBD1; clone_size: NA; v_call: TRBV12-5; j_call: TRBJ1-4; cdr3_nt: TGTGCTAGTGGTTTGACGCAGGGGGCTGAAAAACTGTTTTTT; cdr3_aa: CASGLTQGAEKLFF
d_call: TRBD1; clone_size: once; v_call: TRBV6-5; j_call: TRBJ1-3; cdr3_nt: TGTGCCAGCAGTTACTCGGGACAGGCCTCTGGAAACACCATATATTTT; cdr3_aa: CASSYSGQASGNTIYF
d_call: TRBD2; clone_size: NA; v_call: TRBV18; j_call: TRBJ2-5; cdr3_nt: TGTGCCAGCTCACGCGAGACTAGCGGACAAGAGACCCAGTACTTC; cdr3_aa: CASSRETSGQETQYF
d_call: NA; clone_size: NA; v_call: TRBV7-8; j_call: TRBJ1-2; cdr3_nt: TGTGCCAGCAGCTTAGCAGGTCCGGATGGCTACACCTTC; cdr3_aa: CASSLAGPDGYTF
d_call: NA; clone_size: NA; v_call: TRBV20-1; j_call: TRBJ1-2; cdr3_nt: TGCAGTGCGGAGAGCAACTATGGCTACACCTTC; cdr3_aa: CSAESNYGYTF
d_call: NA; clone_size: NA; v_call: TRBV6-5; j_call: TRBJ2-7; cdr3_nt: TGTGCCAGCAGGAAAAGCAGGAGCTCCTACGAGCAGTACTTC; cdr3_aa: CASRKSRSSYEQYF
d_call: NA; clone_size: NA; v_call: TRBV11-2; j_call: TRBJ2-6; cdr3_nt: TGTGCCAGCAGCTCGGAATACGTCCTGACTTTC; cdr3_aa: CASSSEYVLTF
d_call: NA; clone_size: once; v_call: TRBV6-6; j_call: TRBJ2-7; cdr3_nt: TGTGCCAGCAACTACGACAGTTACTACGAGCAGTACTTC; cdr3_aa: CASNYDSYYEQYF
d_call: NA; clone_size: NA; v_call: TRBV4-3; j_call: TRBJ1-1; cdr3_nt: TGCGCCAGCAGCCACGGAACAGGGAGCACTGAAGCTTTCTTT; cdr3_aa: CASSHGTGSTEAFF
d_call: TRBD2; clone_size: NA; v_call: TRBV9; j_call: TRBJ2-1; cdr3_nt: TGTGCCAGCAGCGTAGGAGCGGGGGCCTACAATGAGCAGTTCTTC; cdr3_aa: CASSVGAGAYNEQFF
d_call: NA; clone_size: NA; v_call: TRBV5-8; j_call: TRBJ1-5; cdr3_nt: TGTGCCAGCAGCTTAGGAGGAGACCGCCTCGGACCCCAGCATTTT; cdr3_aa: CASSLGGDRLGPQHF
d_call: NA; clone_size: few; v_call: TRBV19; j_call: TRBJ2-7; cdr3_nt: TGTGCCAGCAGACTCTCCCCGGGGACGCCCTACGAGCAGTACTTC; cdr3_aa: CASRLSPGTPYEQYF
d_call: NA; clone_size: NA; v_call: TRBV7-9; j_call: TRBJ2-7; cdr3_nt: TGTGCCAGCAGCTTAACAGGGAGCGAAAATCCCTACGAGCAGTACTTC; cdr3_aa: CASSLTGSENPYEQYF
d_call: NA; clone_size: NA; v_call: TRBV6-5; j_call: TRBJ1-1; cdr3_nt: TGTGCCAGCCGACATAACACTGAAGCTTTCTTT; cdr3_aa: CASRHNTEAFF
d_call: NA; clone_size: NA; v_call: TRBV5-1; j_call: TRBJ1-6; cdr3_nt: TGCGCCAGCAGCTTGGGGGGGGACACCTATAATTCACCCCTCCACTTT; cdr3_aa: CASSLGGDTYNSPLHF
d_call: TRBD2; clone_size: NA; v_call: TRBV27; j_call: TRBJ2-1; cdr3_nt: TGTGCCAGCAGTGGACTAGCGGGGGGGGTCGGGCAGTTCTTC; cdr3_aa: CASSGLAGGVGQFF